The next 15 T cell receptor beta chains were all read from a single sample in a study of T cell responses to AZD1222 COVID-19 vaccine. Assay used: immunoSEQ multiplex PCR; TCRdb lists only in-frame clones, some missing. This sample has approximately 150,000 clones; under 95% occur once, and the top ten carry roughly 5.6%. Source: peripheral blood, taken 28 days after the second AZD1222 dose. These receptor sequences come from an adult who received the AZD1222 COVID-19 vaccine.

CDR3 nucleotides: TGTGCCAGCAGCGTAGTCGTTAGCGGGGATGTGGCAGATACGCAGTATTTT. As protein: CASSVVVSGDVADTQYF. The chain joins TRBV9 to TRBJ2-3, with TRBD2 matching 8 bases. The trim removed 0 bases at V and 4 bases at J, leaving 10 bases unmatched. This CDR3 spans 17 amino acids. Germline V gives CDR1 SGDLS, CDR2 YYNGEE.

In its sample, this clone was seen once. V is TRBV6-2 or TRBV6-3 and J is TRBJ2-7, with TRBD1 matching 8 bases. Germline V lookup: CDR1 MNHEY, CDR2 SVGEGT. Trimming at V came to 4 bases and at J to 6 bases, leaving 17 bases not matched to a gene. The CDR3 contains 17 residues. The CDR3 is CASSSNHLTQGAVEQYF. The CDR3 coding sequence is TGTGCCAGCAGTTCCAACCACCTCACCCAGGGGGCGGTCGAGCAGTACTTC.

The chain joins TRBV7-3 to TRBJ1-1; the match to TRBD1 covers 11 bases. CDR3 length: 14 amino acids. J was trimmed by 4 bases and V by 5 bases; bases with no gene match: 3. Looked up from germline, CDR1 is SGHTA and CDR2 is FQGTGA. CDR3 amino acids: CASSPGTGGTEAFF. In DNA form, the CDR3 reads TGTGCCAGCAGCCCCGGGACAGGGGGCACTGAAGCTTTCTTT.

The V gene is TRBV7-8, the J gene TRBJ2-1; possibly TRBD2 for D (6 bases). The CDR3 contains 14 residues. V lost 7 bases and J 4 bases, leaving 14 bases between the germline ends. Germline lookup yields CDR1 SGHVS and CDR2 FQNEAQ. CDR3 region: CASNLRDSYNEQFF. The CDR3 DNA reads TGTGCCAGCAACCTACGGGACTCTTACAATGAGCAGTTCTTC.

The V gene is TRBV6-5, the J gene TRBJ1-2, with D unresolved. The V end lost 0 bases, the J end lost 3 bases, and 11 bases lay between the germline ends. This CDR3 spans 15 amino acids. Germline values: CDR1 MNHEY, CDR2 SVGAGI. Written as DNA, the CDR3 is TGTGCCAGCAGTTACTCGTTCCACGGTGACTATGGCTACACCTTC. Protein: CASSYSFHGDYGYTF.

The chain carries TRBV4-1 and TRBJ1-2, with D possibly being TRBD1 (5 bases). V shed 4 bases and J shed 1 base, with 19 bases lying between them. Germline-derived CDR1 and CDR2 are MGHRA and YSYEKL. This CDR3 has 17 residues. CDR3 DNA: TGCGCCAGCAGCCGATTACTATCAGGGAAAGATAACTATGGCTACACCTTC. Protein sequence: CASSRLLSGKDNYGYTF.

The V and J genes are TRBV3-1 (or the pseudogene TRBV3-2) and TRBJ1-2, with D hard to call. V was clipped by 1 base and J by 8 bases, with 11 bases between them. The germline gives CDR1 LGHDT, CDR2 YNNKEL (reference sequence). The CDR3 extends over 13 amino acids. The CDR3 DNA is TGTGCCAGCAGCCAAGGGCGGACCCAGGGCTACACCTTC. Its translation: CASSQGRTQGYTF.

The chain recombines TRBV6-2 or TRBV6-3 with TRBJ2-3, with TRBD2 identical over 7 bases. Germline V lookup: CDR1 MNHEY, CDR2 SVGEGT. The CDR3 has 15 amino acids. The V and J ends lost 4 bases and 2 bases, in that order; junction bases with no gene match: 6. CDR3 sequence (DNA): TGTGCCAGCAGTTCCTCCTGGGACTACACAGATACGCAGTATTTT. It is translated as CASSSSWDYTDTQYF.

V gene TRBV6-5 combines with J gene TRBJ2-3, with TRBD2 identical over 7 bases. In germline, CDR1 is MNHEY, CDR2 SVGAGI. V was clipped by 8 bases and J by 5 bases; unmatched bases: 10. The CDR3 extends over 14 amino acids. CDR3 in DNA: TGTGCCAGCTCAGGGCGCGGGAGAGGAGATACGCAGTATTTT. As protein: CASSGRGRGDTQYF.

CDR3 in DNA: TGTGCCAGCAGCCAAGATATTGGCAATCAGCCCCAGCATTTT. The encoded protein is CASSQDIGNQPQHF. The chain joins TRBV4-2 to TRBJ1-5, with D unresolved. Between the trimmed V and J ends, which lost 0 bases and 2 bases, there was a span of 5 bases. CDR1 and CDR2 from the germline V gene are LGHNA and YNFKEQ. The CDR3 length is 14 residues.

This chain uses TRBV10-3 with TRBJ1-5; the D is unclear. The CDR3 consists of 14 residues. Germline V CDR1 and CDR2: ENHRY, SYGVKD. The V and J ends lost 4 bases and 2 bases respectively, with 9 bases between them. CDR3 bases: TGTGCCATCAGTGGAGGGTTGGGCAATCAGCCCCAGCATTTT. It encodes CAISGGLGNQPQHF.

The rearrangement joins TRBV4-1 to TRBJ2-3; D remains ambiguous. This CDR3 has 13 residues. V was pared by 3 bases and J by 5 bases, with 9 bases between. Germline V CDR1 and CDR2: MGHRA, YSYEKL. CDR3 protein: CASSHDWEDTQYF. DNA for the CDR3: TGCGCCAGCAGCCACGACTGGGAAGATACGCAGTATTTT.

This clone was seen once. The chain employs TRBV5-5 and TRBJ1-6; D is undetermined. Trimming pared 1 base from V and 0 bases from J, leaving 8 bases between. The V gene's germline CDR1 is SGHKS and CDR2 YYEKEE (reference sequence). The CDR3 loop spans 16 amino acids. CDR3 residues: CASSLLGSSYNSPLHF. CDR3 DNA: TGTGCCAGCAGCTTGTTAGGGAGCTCCTATAATTCACCCCTCCACTTT.

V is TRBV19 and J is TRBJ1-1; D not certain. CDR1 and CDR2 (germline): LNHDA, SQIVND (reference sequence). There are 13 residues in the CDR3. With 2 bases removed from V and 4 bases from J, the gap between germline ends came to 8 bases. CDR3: CASSISVGTEAFF. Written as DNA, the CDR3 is TGTGCCAGTAGTATATCCGTCGGCACTGAAGCTTTCTTT.

The CDR3 DNA reads TGTGCCAGCAGCTTAGGGCTGATACAAGAGACCCAGTACTTC. Its protein is CASSLGLIQETQYF. This chain links TRBV7-2 with TRBJ2-5; D unresolved. Trimming took off 1 base at V and 2 bases at J, with 8 bases between the two ends. The CDR3 is made up of 14 amino acids. Germline CDR1 reads SGHTA; CDR2 reads FQGNSA.